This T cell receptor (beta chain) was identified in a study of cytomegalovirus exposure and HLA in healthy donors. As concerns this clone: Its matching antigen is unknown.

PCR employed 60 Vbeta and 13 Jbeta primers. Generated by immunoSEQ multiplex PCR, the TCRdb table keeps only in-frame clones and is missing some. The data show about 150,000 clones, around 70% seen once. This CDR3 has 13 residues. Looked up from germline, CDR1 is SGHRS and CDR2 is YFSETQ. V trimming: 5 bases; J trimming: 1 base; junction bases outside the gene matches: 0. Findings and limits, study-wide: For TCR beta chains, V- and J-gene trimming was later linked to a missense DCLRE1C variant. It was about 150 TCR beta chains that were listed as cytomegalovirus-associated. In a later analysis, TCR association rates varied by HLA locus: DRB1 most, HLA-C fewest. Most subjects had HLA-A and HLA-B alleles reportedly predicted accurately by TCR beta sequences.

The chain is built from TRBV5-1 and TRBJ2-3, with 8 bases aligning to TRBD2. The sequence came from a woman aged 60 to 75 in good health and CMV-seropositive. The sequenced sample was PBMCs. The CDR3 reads CASRTSGTDTQYF. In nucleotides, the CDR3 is TGCGCCAGCAGGACTAGCGGCACAGATACGCAGTATTTT.